Only one count was recorded for the clone carrying this TCR beta chain. Antigen: not known. The junction and the germline gene differ at one end; a read error may be behind it. The data are from a study of blood T cells in healthy people across ages. Together with a sample-barcoded 5' primer, a J-beta primer mix was included in a second PCR lasting about 6 to 12 cycles. Each cDNA molecule carried a tag from a template-switch adaptor that contained 12 random nucleotides. One entry per CDR3 protein results from TCRdb running MiXCR on the 5' RACE reads. Of fewer than 1,000,000 distinct CDR3 sequences in the sample, around 42% were seen once. CDR3 length: 18 amino acids. Looked up from germline, CDR1 is LNHNV and CDR2 is YYDKDF (reference sequence). Study outcomes and limitations: As age increased, TCR beta diversity per million T cells fell in a roughly linear fashion.

The authors drew around 9.3 milliliters of peripheral blood from each donor. Each sample gave at least 6 million isolated PBMCs. Sequencing used blood. The TCR comes from a man between 60 and 75 years old in good health. The chain couples TRBV15 to TRBJ2-3; 10 nucleotides line up with TRBD2. DNA for the CDR3: TGTGCCACCAGCAGAGATTCACTAGCGGGGTCGGGAACAGAGACGCAGTATTTT. Its protein product is CATSRDSLAGSGTETQYF. The full variable domain, rest sourced from reference TRBV15 and TRBJ2-3, is DAMVIQNPRYQVTQFGKPVTLSCSQTLNHNVMYWYQQKSSQAPKLLFHYYDKDFNNEADTPDNFQSRRPNTSFCFLDIRSPGLGDTAMYLCATSRDSLAGSGTETQYFGPGTRLTVL.